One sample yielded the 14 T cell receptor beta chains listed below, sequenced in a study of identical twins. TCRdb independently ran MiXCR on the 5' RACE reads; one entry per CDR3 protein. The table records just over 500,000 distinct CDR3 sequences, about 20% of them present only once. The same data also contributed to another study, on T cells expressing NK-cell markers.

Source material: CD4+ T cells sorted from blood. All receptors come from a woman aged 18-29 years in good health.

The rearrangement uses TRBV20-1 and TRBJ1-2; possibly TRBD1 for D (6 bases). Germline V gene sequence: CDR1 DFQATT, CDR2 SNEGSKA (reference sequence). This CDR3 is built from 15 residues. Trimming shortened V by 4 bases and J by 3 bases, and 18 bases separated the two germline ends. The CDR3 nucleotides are TGCAGTGCTACAGGGGCTCCTCCGGGCGACTATGGCTACACCTTC. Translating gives CSATGAPPGDYGYTF.

CDR3 sequence: CASSLARQGPYEQYF. The DNA of the CDR3 is TGCGCCAGCAGCTTGGCCCGACAGGGCCCCTACGAGCAGTACTTC. The chain is built from TRBV5-1 and TRBJ2-7; TRBD1 agrees at 7 bases. CDR1 is SGHRS and CDR2 is YFSETQ in the germline V gene. This CDR3 is 15 amino acids long. V was clipped by 0 bases and J by 2 bases; unmatched bases: 5.

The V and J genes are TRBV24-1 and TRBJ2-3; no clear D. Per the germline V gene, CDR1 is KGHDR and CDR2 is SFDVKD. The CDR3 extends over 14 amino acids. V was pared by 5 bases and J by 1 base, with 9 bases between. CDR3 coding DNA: TGTGCCACCAGTGCCGCCGGCGGCACAGATACGCAGTATTTT. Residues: CATSAAGGTDTQYF.

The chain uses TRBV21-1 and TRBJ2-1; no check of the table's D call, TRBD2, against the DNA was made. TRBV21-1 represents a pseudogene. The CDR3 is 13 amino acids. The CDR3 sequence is CASGGTRYNEQFF. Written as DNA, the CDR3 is TGTGCCAGCGGCGGGACTAGGTATAATGAGCAGTTCTTC.

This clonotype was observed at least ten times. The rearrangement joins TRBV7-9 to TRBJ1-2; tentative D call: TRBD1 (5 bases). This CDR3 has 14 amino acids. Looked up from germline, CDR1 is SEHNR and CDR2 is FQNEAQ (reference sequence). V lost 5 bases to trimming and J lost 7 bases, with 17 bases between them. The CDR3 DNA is TGTGCCAGCAGCCCCGGGGCCTACCCCGGTGGCTACACCTTC. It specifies CASSPGAYPGGYTF.

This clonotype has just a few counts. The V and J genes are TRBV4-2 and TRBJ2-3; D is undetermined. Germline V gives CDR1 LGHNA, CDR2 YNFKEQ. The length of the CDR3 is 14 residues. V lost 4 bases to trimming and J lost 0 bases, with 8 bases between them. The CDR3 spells CASSPVTSTDTQYF. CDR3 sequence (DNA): TGTGCCAGCAGCCCCGTTACTAGCACAGATACGCAGTATTTT.

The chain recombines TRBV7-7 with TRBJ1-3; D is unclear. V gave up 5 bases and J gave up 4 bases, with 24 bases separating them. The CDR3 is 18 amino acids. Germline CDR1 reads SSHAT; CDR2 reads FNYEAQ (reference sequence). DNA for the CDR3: TGTGCCAGCAGCCGTCTGACTTGGGGAGGGCATGGAGGAAACACCATATATTTT. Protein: CASSRLTWGGHGGNTIYF.

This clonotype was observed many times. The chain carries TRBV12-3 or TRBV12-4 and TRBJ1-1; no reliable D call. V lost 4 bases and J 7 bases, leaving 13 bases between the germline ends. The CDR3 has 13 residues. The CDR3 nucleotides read TGTGCCAGCAGTTCAGCGCCTATAGGTGAAGCTTTCTTT. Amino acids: CASSSAPIGEAFF.

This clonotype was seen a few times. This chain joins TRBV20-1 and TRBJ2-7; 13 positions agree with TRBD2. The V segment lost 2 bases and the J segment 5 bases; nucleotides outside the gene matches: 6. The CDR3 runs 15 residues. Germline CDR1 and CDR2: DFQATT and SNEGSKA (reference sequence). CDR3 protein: CSARTSGRGPHEQYF. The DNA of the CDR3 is TGCAGTGCTAGAACTAGCGGGAGGGGACCCCACGAGCAGTACTTC.

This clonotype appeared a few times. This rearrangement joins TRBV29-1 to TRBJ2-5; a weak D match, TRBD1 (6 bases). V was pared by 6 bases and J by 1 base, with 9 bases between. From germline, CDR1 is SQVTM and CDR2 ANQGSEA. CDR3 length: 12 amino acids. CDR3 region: CSVRQVQETQYF. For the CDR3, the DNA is TGCAGCGTAAGACAGGTCCAAGAGACCCAGTACTTC.

The CDR3 DNA reads TGTGCCACCAGCAGAGGCGTGACAGGGGAAGCGGGGGGCTACACCTTC. Its translation: CATSRGVTGEAGGYTF. The V gene is TRBV15, the J gene TRBJ1-2; TRBD1 agrees at 8 bases. Germline CDR1 reads LNHNV; CDR2 reads YYDKDF (reference sequence). This CDR3 contains 16 residues. V trimming: 1 base; J trimming: 8 bases; junction bases outside the gene matches: 12. The full variable domain, in which reference TRBV15 and TRBJ1-2 provide the parts outside the CDR3, is DAMVIQNPRYQVTQFGKPVTLSCSQTLNHNVMYWYQQKSSQAPKLLFHYYDKDFNNEADTPDNFQSRRPNTSFCFLDIRSPGLGDTAMYLCATSRGVTGEAGGYTFGSGTRLTVV.

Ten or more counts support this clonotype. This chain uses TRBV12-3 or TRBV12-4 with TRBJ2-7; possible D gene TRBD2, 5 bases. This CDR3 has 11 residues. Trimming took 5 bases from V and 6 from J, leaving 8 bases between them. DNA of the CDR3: TGTGCCAGCAGTGCCCGGGGCGAGCAGTACTTC. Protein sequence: CASSARGEQYF.

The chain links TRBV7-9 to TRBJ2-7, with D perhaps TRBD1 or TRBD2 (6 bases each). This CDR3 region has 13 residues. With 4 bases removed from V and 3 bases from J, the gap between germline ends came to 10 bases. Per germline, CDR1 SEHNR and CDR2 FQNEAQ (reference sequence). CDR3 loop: CASSSRGLYEQYF. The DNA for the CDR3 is TGTGCCAGCAGCTCACGGGGGCTCTACGAGCAGTACTTC.

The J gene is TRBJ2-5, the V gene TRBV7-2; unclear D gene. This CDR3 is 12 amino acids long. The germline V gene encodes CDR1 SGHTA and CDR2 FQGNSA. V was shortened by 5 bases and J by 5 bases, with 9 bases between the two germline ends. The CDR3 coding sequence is TGTGCCAGCAGCCATCCCAGGGAGACCCAGTACTTC. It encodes CASSHPRETQYF.